This TCR beta chain was sequenced during a study of T cell repertoires in cytomegalovirus infection. Study-level points and caveats: Cumulated frequencies of public TCR beta families served to identify carriers of CMV plus the relevant HLA.

Germline CDR1 is LNHDA and CDR2 is SQIVND (reference sequence). V dropped 9 bases and J dropped 3 bases, with 14 bases sitting between them. CDR3 length equals 14 residues. Note on this clonotype: The antigen is unknown.

TCRdb re-called the reads through MiXCR, storing one row per CDR3 protein. The sample lists 250,000 to 350,000 distinct CDR3 sequences, roughly 23% occurring once. This chain connects TRBV19 to TRBJ2-2; the D gene is possibly TRBD2 (5 bases). The sample consisted of PBMCs. The origin of this receptor is a human donor in good health (CMV status not recorded). Some clones in this sample may be carry-over from other donors' samples. This chain's CDR3 is CASRRLTDTGELFF. CDR3 DNA sequence: TGTGCCAGCCGGAGGCTAACGGACACCGGGGAGCTGTTTTTT.